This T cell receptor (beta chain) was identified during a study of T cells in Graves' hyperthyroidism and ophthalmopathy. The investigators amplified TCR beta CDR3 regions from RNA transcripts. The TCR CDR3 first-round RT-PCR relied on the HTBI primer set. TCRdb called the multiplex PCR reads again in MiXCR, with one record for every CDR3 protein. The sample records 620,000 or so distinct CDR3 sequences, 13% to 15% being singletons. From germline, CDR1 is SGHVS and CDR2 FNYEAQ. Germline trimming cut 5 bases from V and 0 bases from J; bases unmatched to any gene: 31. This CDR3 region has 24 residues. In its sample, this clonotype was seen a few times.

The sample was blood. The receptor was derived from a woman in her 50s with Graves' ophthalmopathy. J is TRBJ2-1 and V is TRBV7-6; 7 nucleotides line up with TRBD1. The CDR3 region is CASSTHSFRYRDRVSKVSYNEQFF. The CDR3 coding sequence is TGTGCCAGCAGCACTCACTCCTTCCGATATCGGGACAGAGTCAGTAAAGTCTCCTACAATGAGCAGTTCTTC.